The 20 T cell receptor beta chains presented below share a single source sample, sequenced in a study of T cells after yellow fever vaccination. Each CDR3 protein is one row after TCRdb ran MiXCR on the 5' RACE reads. The sample lists hundreds of thousands of distinct CDR3 sequences; roughly 8.7% were seen once. The source material was PBMCs, sampled on the day of the first yellow fever vaccination. The receptors derive from a man in his late teens or twenties who received the YFV17D yellow fever vaccine.

This clonotype was seen more than once but under ten times. The V and J genes are TRBV6-5 and TRBJ2-5, with D perhaps matching TRBD2 (6 bases). In germline, CDR1 is MNHEY, CDR2 SVGAGI. This CDR3 contains 14 residues. V lost 2 bases to trimming and J lost 3 bases, with 10 bases between them. The DNA for the CDR3 is TGTGCCAGCAGTTACCATGGGACTGAAGAGACCCAGTACTTC. It is translated as CASSYHGTEETQYF.

This clonotype has just a few counts. The CDR3, as DNA: TGCGCCAGCAGCTTCCGGACAGGGGCACGTGAGCAGTTCTTC. It encodes CASSFRTGAREQFF. The chain carries TRBV5-1 and TRBJ2-1; 9 positions match TRBD1. V shed 2 bases, J shed 9 bases, and the junction held 6 bases outside the gene matches. The germline V gene has CDR1 SGHRS and CDR2 YFSETQ. This CDR3 region has 14 residues.

This clonotype was detected only a few times. The chain employs TRBV20-1 and TRBJ1-2, with a weak D call TRBD1 (6 bases). The CDR3 is made up of 15 amino acids. The V and J ends lost 8 bases and 2 bases respectively, with 21 bases between them. Germline V CDR1 and CDR2: DFQATT, SNEGSKA (reference sequence). CDR3 bases: TGCAGTACCCCGACGGAGAACAGGGACAACTATGGCTACACCTTC. Translation gives CSTPTENRDNYGYTF.

This clonotype has more than one count but fewer than ten. The gene calls are TRBV20-1 and TRBJ2-1; 7 nucleotides line up with TRBD2. The length of the CDR3 is 16 residues. The trim removed 3 bases at V and 0 bases at J, leaving 8 bases unmatched. Germline V gives CDR1 DFQATT, CDR2 SNEGSKA (reference sequence). DNA of the CDR3: TGCAGTGCTAGGGACCCTAGCGGCTACTCCTACAATGAGCAGTTCTTC. Its translation is CSARDPSGYSYNEQFF.

This clonotype has only a few counts. This sequence joins TRBV12-3 or TRBV12-4 and TRBJ2-7; TRBD1 matches at 7 bases. V shed 4 bases, J shed 1 base, and the junction held 13 bases outside the gene matches. The CDR3 contains 17 residues. The chain's CDR3 is CASSSESGGEVSYEQYV. The CDR3 DNA reads as TGTGCCAGCAGTTCAGAATCAGGGGGTGAAGTGTCCTACGAGCAGTACGTC.

The chain couples TRBV11-2 to TRBJ2-3; D not resolved. Looked up from germline, CDR1 is SGHAT and CDR2 is FQNNGV. V lost 5 bases, J lost 0 bases, and 21 bases lay in between. The CDR3 extends over 18 amino acids. CDR3 DNA: TGTGCCAGCAGCCCCCAACCTAGTGCAGTATCTAGCACAGATACGCAGTATTTT. Its protein product is CASSPQPSAVSSTDTQYF.

This clonotype was observed a handful of times. This chain joins TRBV7-2 and TRBJ2-7, with 10 positions matching TRBD2. Germline CDR1 SGHTA, CDR2 FQGNSA. V dropped 1 base and J dropped 5; count of bases not matched to a gene: 5. The CDR3 has 15 residues. CDR3 sequence: CASSLVAGGVHEQYF. CDR3 in DNA: TGTGCCAGCAGCTTAGTAGCGGGGGGAGTCCACGAGCAGTACTTC.

This chain joins TRBV7-2 and TRBJ2-7; TRBD1 or TRBD2 may be the D gene (6 bases each). CDR1 is SGHTA and CDR2 is FQGNSA in the germline V gene. V was cut by 3 bases and J by 6 bases, with 9 bases left in between. The CDR3 consists of 12 residues. Here the CDR3 DNA reads TGTGCCAGCAGCTTCGGGGGCCGCGAGCAGTACGTC. Residues: CASSFGGREQYV.

This clonotype showed up many times. The V and J genes are TRBV10-3 and TRBJ1-1; TRBD1 is a possible D gene (6 bases). From germline, CDR1 is ENHRY and CDR2 SYGVKD. The CDR3 is made up of 17 amino acids. V gave up 0 bases and J gave up 0 bases, with 14 bases separating them. As DNA, the CDR3 is TGTGCCATCAGTGAGTCTAGGGGGATCCGAATGAACACTGAAGCTTTCTTT. It translates to CAISESRGIRMNTEAFF.

This sequence joins TRBV20-1 and TRBJ1-5; tentatively, D is TRBD1 (5 bases). Germline V gene data show CDR1 as DFQATT and CDR2 as SNEGSKA (reference sequence). This CDR3 is built from 13 residues. V was clipped by 5 bases and J by 7 bases, with 15 bases between them. This CDR3 reads CSAWSGPQQPQHF. The CDR3, as DNA: TGCAGTGCTTGGTCAGGGCCCCAACAGCCCCAGCATTTT.

This chain connects TRBV7-9 to TRBJ2-3; either TRBD1 or TRBD2 may supply D (5 bases each). Trimming left V 3 bases short and J 6 bases short, with 19 bases between. The CDR3 loop spans 16 amino acids. The germline V gene encodes CDR1 SEHNR and CDR2 FQNEAQ (reference sequence). The CDR3, as DNA: TGTGCCAGCAGCTTTACTGGGGCGGGCTCCTGGGATACGCAGTATTTT. It encodes CASSFTGAGSWDTQYF. Based on the CDR3 plus reference TRBV7-9 and TRBJ2-3, the full variable domain is DTGVSQNPRHKITKRGQNVTFRCDPISEHNRLYWYRQTLGQGPEFLTYFQNEAQLEKSRLLSDRFSAERPKGSFSTLEIQRTEQGDSAMYLCASSFTGAGSWDTQYFGPGTRLTVL.

This clonotype was seen more than once but under ten times. This chain connects TRBV7-2 to TRBJ2-2; D ambiguous. The CDR3 covers 14 residues. Germline CDR1 reads SGHTA; CDR2 reads FQGNSA. V was shortened by 0 bases and J by 3 bases, with 5 bases between the two germline ends. The CDR3 reads CASSLAPYTGELFF. The DNA for the CDR3 is TGTGCCAGCAGCTTAGCACCTTACACCGGGGAGCTGTTTTTT. Full variable domain (remainder filled in from reference TRBV7-2 and TRBJ2-2): GAGVSQSPSNKVTEKGKDVELRCDPISGHTALYWYRQSLGQGLEFLIYFQGNSAPDKSGLPSDRFSAERTGGSVSTLTIQRTQQEDSAVYLCASSLAPYTGELFFGEGSRLTVL.

This clonotype showed up just a few times. This chain uses TRBV20-1 with TRBJ2-7; D call uncertain. Trimming took 1 base from V and 2 from J, leaving 6 bases between them. The CDR3 loop spans 12 amino acids. Germline V lookup: CDR1 DFQATT, CDR2 SNEGSKA (reference sequence). The CDR3 region has the DNA TGCAGTGCTAGAGGGATTACCTACGAGCAGTACTTC. Its protein is CSARGITYEQYF.

This clonotype was recorded many times. The chain uses TRBV5-1 and TRBJ2-1; tentatively, D is TRBD2 (6 bases). Trimming left V 5 bases short and J 2 bases short, with 17 bases between. The germline gives CDR1 SGHRS, CDR2 YFSETQ. This CDR3 region has 16 residues. The CDR3 region is CASRPLGGPPYNEQFF. The CDR3 bases are TGCGCCAGCAGACCCCTCGGGGGACCCCCCTACAATGAGCAGTTCTTC.

Ten or more counts support this clonotype. The chain combines TRBV24-1 with TRBJ2-1; the match to TRBD1 covers 9 bases. Germline CDR1 and CDR2: KGHDR and SFDVKD. This CDR3 comprises 15 residues. V lost 4 bases and J lost 5; bases outside the gene matches: 5. The CDR3 region has the DNA TGTGCCACCAGTGACCCGGGACAGGGAAACAATGAGCAGTTCTTC. Protein sequence: CATSDPGQGNNEQFF.

This clonotype was counted only a few times. The chain combines TRBV3-1 with TRBJ2-7; D is unresolved. The CDR3 spans 15 residues. Per germline, CDR1 LGHDT and CDR2 YNNKEL (reference sequence). Deletions cut 2 bases from V and 7 bases from J, with 18 bases between. CDR3 region: CASSQLNSQPSEQYF. DNA of the CDR3: TGTGCCAGCAGCCAACTTAACAGCCAGCCAAGTGAGCAGTACTTC.

The chain is built from TRBV7-2 and TRBJ2-7; 10 bases are a match to TRBD1. This CDR3 is 16 amino acids long. J was trimmed by 4 bases and V by 2 bases; bases with no gene match: 8. The V gene's germline CDR1 is SGHTA and CDR2 FQGNSA. The CDR3 coding sequence is TGTGCCAGCAGCTTACCCCCGACAGGGGGCGGATACGAGCAGTACTTC. Translated, it gives CASSLPPTGGGYEQYF.

This clonotype was counted a few times. The chain carries TRBV7-9 and TRBJ2-1, with 7 bases matching TRBD1. The CDR3 has 11 amino acids. From germline, CDR1 is SEHNR and CDR2 FQNEAQ (reference sequence). V lost 11 bases, J lost 6 bases, and 4 bases stayed unmatched. The CDR3 region is CAGRQGNEQFF. The DNA of the CDR3 is TGTGCCGGCCGACAGGGCAATGAGCAGTTCTTC.

V is TRBV4-1 and J is TRBJ2-7; 11 bases fit TRBD2. With 1 base clipped from V and 2 bases from J, the junction kept 1 base outside the gene matches. The CDR3 runs 15 residues. The germline CDR1 and CDR2 sequences are MGHRA and YSYEKL. The CDR3 nucleotides read TGCGCCAGCAGCCAAGGTAGCGGGGGGGCCTACGAGCAGTACGTC. Residues: CASSQGSGGAYEQYV.

This clonotype was found a few times. This rearrangement joins TRBV6-5 to TRBJ2-5, with D perhaps matching TRBD1 or TRBD2 (6 bases each). The V end was cut by 2 bases, the J end by 5 bases, with 12 bases between. CDR3 length: 14 amino acids. CDR1 and CDR2 (germline): MNHEY, SVGAGI. CDR3 DNA sequence: TGTGCCAGCAGTTACCCGGGGGCCGGGGAGACCCAGTACTTC. Its protein is CASSYPGAGETQYF.